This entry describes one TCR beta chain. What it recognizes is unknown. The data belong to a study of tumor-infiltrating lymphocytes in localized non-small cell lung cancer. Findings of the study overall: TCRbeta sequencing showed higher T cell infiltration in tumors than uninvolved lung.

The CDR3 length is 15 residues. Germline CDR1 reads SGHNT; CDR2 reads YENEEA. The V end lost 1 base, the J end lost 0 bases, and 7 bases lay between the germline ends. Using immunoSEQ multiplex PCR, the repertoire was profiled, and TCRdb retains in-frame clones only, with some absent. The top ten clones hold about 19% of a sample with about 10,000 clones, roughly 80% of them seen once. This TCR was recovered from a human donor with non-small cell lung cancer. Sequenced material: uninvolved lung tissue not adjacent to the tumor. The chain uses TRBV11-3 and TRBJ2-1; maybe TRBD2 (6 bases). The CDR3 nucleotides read TGTGCCAGCAGCTTAGGCGGGGTCTCCTACAATGAGCAGTTCTTC. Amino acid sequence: CASSLGGVSYNEQFF.